This TCR beta chain emerged from a study of T cells in Graves' hyperthyroidism and ophthalmopathy. Trimming shortened V by 3 bases and J by 6 bases, and 15 bases separated the two germline ends. CDR1 is MDHEN and CDR2 is SYDVKM in the germline V gene. CDR3 length: 15 residues. Under 3 months was the duration of disease in ophthalmopathy patients, who also had a Clinical Activity Score of at least 3 and a NOSPECS grade of at least 4. The PBMCs had their origin in 10 ml of fresh peripheral blood. TCR beta CDR3 sequences were amplified from RNA transcripts. During a first-round RT-PCR of the TCR CDR3, the HTBI primer set was used. From the multiplex PCR reads, TCRdb called clonotypes with MiXCR, one entry per CDR3 protein. The sample has fewer than 700,000 distinct CDR3 sequences, about a sixth seen once; the top ten hold roughly a sixth. Regarding the study as a whole: Ophthalmopathy was distinguished from stable hyperthyroidism by 13 V-J signatures.

This clonotype came up many times. Its antigen is undetermined. Sequencing was carried out using blood. The gene calls are TRBV28 and TRBJ1-5; tentative D call: TRBD1 (6 bases). The sequence derives from a woman in her late teens or twenties with Graves' ophthalmopathy. CDR3 DNA sequence: TGTGCCAGCAGTTTGGGTGAACAGGGCGGTCAGCCCCAGCATTTT. Its translation is CASSLGEQGGQPQHF.